Presented here are 24 T cell receptor beta chains from one specimen sequenced in a study of neurological immune-mediated disorders. Each CDR3 protein is one row after TCRdb ran MiXCR on the 5' RACE reads. The sample lists roughly 80,000 distinct CDR3 sequences; roughly 9% were seen once. Sequencing used PBMCs. These receptors were collected from a man over 45 in good health.

This clonotype has ten or more counts. The chain uses TRBV4-1 and TRBJ1-2, with D perhaps matching TRBD1 (5 bases). Germline V gene sequence: CDR1 MGHRA, CDR2 YSYEKL. V was clipped by 0 bases and J by 2 bases, with 10 bases between them. This CDR3 region has 15 residues. Here the CDR3 reads CASSQEAGTNYGYTF. For the CDR3, the DNA is TGCGCCAGCAGCCAAGAGGCAGGGACGAACTATGGCTACACCTTC.

As to this clonotype: A much larger clone differs from this one at a single base, so this may be a read error. The J gene is TRBJ1-3, the V gene TRBV5-1; no clear D. This CDR3 contains 16 residues. In germline, CDR1 is SGHRS, CDR2 YFSETQ. CDR3 protein: CASSDGVSSRGDTIYF. The DNA for the CDR3 is TGCGCCAGCAGCGACGGAGTCTCGTCTCGTGGAGACACCATATATTTT. The complete variable domain, with remaining parts taken from reference TRBV5-1 and TRBJ1-3, reads KAGVTQTPRYLIKTRGQQVTLSCSPISGHRSVSWYQQTPGQGLQFLFEYFSETQRNKGNFPGRFSGRQFSNSRSEMNVSTLELGDSALYLCASSDGVSSRGDTIYFGEGSWLTVV.

This clonotype was picked up many times. The chain combines TRBV27 with TRBJ2-3; TRBD1 or TRBD2 may be the D gene (5 bases each). V lost 6 bases and J 6 bases, leaving 13 bases between the germline ends. This CDR3 is 13 amino acids long. Germline CDR1 reads MNHEY; CDR2 reads SMNVEV (reference sequence). In DNA, the CDR3 is TGTGCCAGCAGACTACCGGGGCGTGATACGCAGTATTTT. Translating it yields CASRLPGRDTQYF.

About this clonotype itself: This may stem from a read error, because a much larger clone lies one nucleotide away. The CDR3 region is CDISDIYRVTDQETQYF. The CDR3 coding sequence is TGTGACATCAGTGATATTTACAGGGTTACGGATCAAGAGACCCAGTACTTC. The rearrangement joins TRBV10-3 to TRBJ2-5, with D perhaps matching TRBD1 (6 bases). Germline V lookup: CDR1 ENHRY, CDR2 SYGVKD. The CDR3 loop spans 17 amino acids.

This clonotype was observed many times. The gene calls are TRBV10-3 and TRBJ2-7; 9 positions agree with TRBD1. The CDR3 sequence is 15 residues long. Germline trimming cut 2 bases from V and 7 bases from J; bases unmatched to any gene: 9. Germline CDR1 ENHRY, CDR2 SYGVKD. The CDR3: CAISEPAGQGSEQYF. DNA of the CDR3: TGTGCCATCAGTGAGCCCGCGGGACAGGGCTCGGAGCAGTACTTC.

This clonotype showed up many times. The rearrangement links TRBV20-1 to TRBJ2-3, with no clear D. Germline V CDR1 and CDR2: DFQATT, SNEGSKA (reference sequence). The CDR3 is 13 residues long. V was clipped by 3 bases and J by 3 bases, with 10 bases between them. The DNA of the CDR3 is TGCAGTGCTAGCGGCCCCGGGACAGATACGCAGTATTTT. Translating gives CSASGPGTDTQYF.

This clonotype was seen many times. The CDR3 coding sequence is TGTGCCAGCAGCCCCGAGGGGATGATCACAGATACGCAGTATTTT. Translated, it gives CASSPEGMITDTQYF. The rearrangement joins TRBV7-2 to TRBJ2-3; possibly TRBD1 or TRBD2 for D (5 bases each). CDR3 length: 15 amino acids. The ends were cut back, 5 bases at V and 2 bases at J, with 14 bases in the middle. Germline V lookup: CDR1 SGHTA, CDR2 FQGNSA.

This clonotype was seen repeatedly, ten times or more. The J gene is TRBJ2-5, the V gene TRBV29-1; D not certain. Trimming took off 4 bases at V and 3 bases at J, with 12 bases between the two ends. CDR3 length: 13 amino acids. Germline V gives CDR1 SQVTM, CDR2 ANQGSEA. In DNA, the CDR3 is TGCAGCGTTGGACCCCTTATAGAAGAGACCCAGTACTTC. This translates into CSVGPLIEETQYF.

This clonotype was detected many times. V and J are TRBV20-1 and TRBJ1-1; perhaps TRBD1 as D (6 bases). V was cut by 0 bases and J by 5 bases, with 16 bases left in between. The CDR3 is 15 residues long. CDR1 is DFQATT, CDR2 SNEGSKA, per germline (reference sequence). This CDR3 is CSARDLGRGGTEAFF. In nucleotides, the CDR3 is TGCAGTGCTAGAGATTTGGGCAGGGGCGGGACTGAAGCTTTCTTT.

The J gene is TRBJ1-6, the V gene TRBV7-3; 11 bases map to TRBD1. J lost 7 bases, V lost 4 bases, and 3 bases had no gene match. Per the germline V gene, CDR1 is SGHTA and CDR2 is FQGTGA. This CDR3 has 15 amino acids. The CDR3 loop reads CASSSGTGGNSPLHF. The CDR3 nucleotides are TGTGCCAGCAGCTCCGGGACAGGGGGAAATTCACCCCTCCACTTT. The whole variable domain, filled in from reference TRBV7-3 and TRBJ1-6, reads GAGVSQTPSNKVTEKGKYVELRCDPISGHTALYWYRQSLGQGPEFLIYFQGTGAADDSGLPNDRFFAVRPEGSVSTLKIQRTERGDSAVYLCASSSGTGGNSPLHFGNGTRLTVT.

The chain employs TRBV28 and TRBJ2-3; D perhaps matches TRBD1 (5 bases). The germline V gene encodes CDR1 MDHEN and CDR2 SYDVKM. Trimming removed 6 bases at V and 14 bases at J, with 30 bases between. The CDR3 covers 16 residues. CDR3 sequence reads: CASRTPRQPLFSKRYF. The CDR3 bases are TGTGCCAGCAGGACTCCGCGACAGCCGCTATTTTCGAAGCGGTATTTT.

In its sample, this clonotype was seen many times. The V and J genes are TRBV6-6 and TRBJ1-3; D may be TRBD1 (5 bases). CDR1 and CDR2 (germline): MNHNY, SVGAGI (reference sequence). V gave up 6 bases and J gave up 0 bases, with 9 bases separating them. The CDR3 runs to 14 residues. The CDR3 is CASRVQASGNTIYF. DNA for the CDR3: TGTGCCAGCAGGGTACAGGCCTCTGGAAACACCATATATTTT.

This clonotype was detected many times. This chain links TRBV7-9 with TRBJ2-2, with TRBD2 matching over 13 bases. Looked up from germline, CDR1 is SEHNR and CDR2 is FQNEAQ (reference sequence). There are 14 residues in the CDR3. DNA for the CDR3: TGTGTGCCCGAGACTAGCGGGAGGACCGGGGAGCTGTTTTTT. This gives the protein CVPETSGRTGELFF.

This clonotype was seen repeatedly, ten times or more. The chain carries TRBV5-1 and TRBJ2-3, with 11 bases identical to TRBD1. J lost 4 bases, V lost 4 bases, and 8 bases had no gene match. The CDR3 contains 16 residues. Per the germline V gene, CDR1 is SGHRS and CDR2 is YFSETQ. DNA for the CDR3: TGCGCCAGCAGCACTTTGGGACAGGGGGGTGCAGATACGCAGTATTTT. This encodes CASSTLGQGGADTQYF. Complete variable domain (other parts from reference TRBV5-1 and TRBJ2-3): KAGVTQTPRYLIKTRGQQVTLSCSPISGHRSVSWYQQTPGQGLQFLFEYFSETQRNKGNFPGRFSGRQFSNSRSEMNVSTLELGDSALYLCASSTLGQGGADTQYFGPGTRLTVL.

This clonotype was seen ten or more times. The chain links TRBV7-2 to TRBJ1-2, with 9 bases that match TRBD1. The V segment lost 1 base and the J segment 5 bases; nucleotides outside the gene matches: 8. The CDR3 extends over 16 amino acids. Per germline, CDR1 SGHTA and CDR2 FQGNSA. CDR3 residues: CASSLGSGTGYYGYTF. DNA of the CDR3: TGTGCCAGCAGCTTAGGGTCCGGGACAGGGTATTATGGCTACACCTTC.

This clonotype was observed at least ten times. CDR3: CASSQALPGTGARAKNIQYF. In DNA, the CDR3 is TGTGCCAGCAGCCAAGCCCTCCCCGGGACAGGGGCAAGGGCCAAAAACATTCAGTACTTC. This sequence joins TRBV14 and TRBJ2-4, with 10 bases fitting TRBD1. The CDR3 loop spans 20 amino acids. J gave up 1 base and V 1 base, and 13 bases lay outside the gene matches. The germline V gene has CDR1 SGHDN and CDR2 FVKESK.

This clonotype was seen at least ten times. This chain links TRBV7-2 with TRBJ2-1; a weak D match, TRBD2 (6 bases). The CDR3 totals 15 residues. Germline CDR1 SGHTA, CDR2 FQGNSA. Trimming cost V 0 bases and J 6 bases, with 12 bases left between them. CDR3 DNA sequence: TGTGCCAGCAGCTTAGCCGTCCCGGGGGTCAATGAGCAGTTCTTC. Protein: CASSLAVPGVNEQFF.

This clonotype was counted many times. This rearrangement joins TRBV6-2 or TRBV6-3 to TRBJ1-5; 7 nucleotides match TRBD1. The J segment lost 3 bases and the V segment lost 5 bases, leaving 7 bases of the junction unmatched. The germline V gene has CDR1 MNHEY and CDR2 SVGEGT. This CDR3 is built from 15 residues. DNA of the CDR3: TGTGCCAGCAGTCCGGACAGGAGACCCAATCAGCCCCAGCATTTT. This translates into CASSPDRRPNQPQHF.

At least ten counts were recorded for this clonotype. This sequence joins TRBV4-3 and TRBJ2-1, with TRBD2 matching 8 bases. Per the germline V gene, CDR1 is LGHNA and CDR2 is YSLEER. CDR3 length: 16 residues. V dropped 1 base and J dropped 6; count of bases not matched to a gene: 8. Written as DNA, the CDR3 is TGCGCCAGCAGCCAAGTGAGCGGGAGCGAGAGCAATGAGCAGTTCTTC. It translates to CASSQVSGSESNEQFF.

In its sample, this clonotype was seen many times. The J gene is TRBJ1-3, the V gene TRBV7-2, with D unresolved. The V and J ends lost 1 base and 9 bases respectively, with 7 bases between them. The CDR3 totals 12 residues. Germline lookup yields CDR1 SGHTA and CDR2 FQGNSA. This CDR3 reads CASSLDLGTIYF. DNA of the CDR3: TGTGCCAGCAGCTTAGATTTAGGCACCATATATTTT.

This clonotype was found many times. J is TRBJ2-7 and V is TRBV28; 11 bases are a match to TRBD1. Germline V CDR1 and CDR2: MDHEN, SYDVKM. The CDR3 consists of 15 residues. Trimming cost V 4 bases and J 3 bases; bases outside gene matches: 5. The CDR3 DNA sequence: TGTGCCAGCAGTTATGGACAGGGGGCCCTCTACGAGCAGTACTTC. It is translated as CASSYGQGALYEQYF. Full variable domain (missing parts from reference TRBV28 and TRBJ2-7): DVKVTQSSRYLVKRTGEKVFLECVQDMDHENMFWYRQDPGLGLRLIYFSYDVKMKEKGDIPEGYSVSREKKERFSLILESASTNQTSMYLCASSYGQGALYEQYFGPGTRLTVT.

At least ten counts were recorded for this clonotype. The genes are TRBV7-2 and TRBJ1-1; D is ambiguous. The CDR3 is 13 residues long. Trimming took off 1 base at V and 5 bases at J, with 8 bases between the two ends. CDR1 is SGHTA and CDR2 is FQGNSA in the germline V gene. The CDR3 loop is CASSLGGMTEAFF. DNA of the CDR3: TGTGCCAGCAGCTTAGGAGGGATGACTGAAGCTTTCTTT.

This clonotype was recorded at least ten times. The chain joins TRBV18 to TRBJ2-3, with 8 nucleotides matching TRBD1. The V gene end was trimmed by 2 bases and the J gene end by 4 bases; junction bases not matched to a gene: 8. Germline values: CDR1 KGHSH, CDR2 LQKENI. The CDR3 covers 16 residues. The CDR3 DNA is TGTGCCAGCTCACCAAGGCAGGGGGCAGGAGCAGATACGCAGTATTTT. Amino acids: CASSPRQGAGADTQYF.

In this sample, this clonotype turned up many times. The CDR3 loop is CASSQVWTGVTGELFF. The CDR3, as DNA: TGTGCCAGCAGCCAAGTCTGGACAGGGGTCACCGGGGAGCTGTTTTTT. The chain recombines TRBV14 with TRBJ2-2; the match to TRBD1 covers 9 bases. CDR1 is SGHDN, CDR2 FVKESK, per germline. V lost 1 base, J lost 4 bases, and 4 bases stayed unmatched. CDR3 length equals 16 residues.